This paragraph reports one T cell receptor (beta chain). Antigen: not known. Exclusion of patients followed from uncontrolled infection, other autoimmune disease, pregnancy or lactation. Diagnoses were established using clinical symptoms, serum thyroxine and TRAb, thyroid ultrasound and orbital computed tomography. The data were taken from a study of T cells in Graves' hyperthyroidism and ophthalmopathy. Study in general: Sampling of peripheral blood happened at initial diagnosis, prior to any treatment.

It was RNA transcripts that yielded the amplified TCR beta CDR3 regions. HTBI primers were employed in a first-round RT-PCR of the TCR CDR3. Each CDR3 protein is one row after TCRdb ran MiXCR on the multiplex PCR reads. Of over 250,000 distinct CDR3 sequences in the sample, roughly 13% were seen once. V lost 3 bases, J lost 7 bases, and 6 bases stayed unmatched. The CDR3 runs to 15 residues. Germline V lookup: CDR1 MNHNS, CDR2 SASEGT. Overall study findings and caveats: Most clonotypes expanded in thyroid above 0.001 were likewise present in blood.

V and J are TRBV6-1 and TRBJ2-2; 9 bases map to TRBD2. This clonotype was sampled from a woman in her 40s with Graves' ophthalmopathy. Source material: blood. In DNA form, the CDR3 reads TGTGCCAGCAGTGAGGGCGGGGGGGCCGACGGGGAGCTGTTTTTT. Amino acid sequence: CASSEGGGADGELFF.